This TCR beta chain was profiled in a study of cytomegalovirus exposure and HLA in healthy donors. General observations from the study: TCR beta sequences reportedly predicted the HLA-A and HLA-B alleles of most subjects accurately.

The CDR3 sequence is 16 residues long. Germline CDR1 is SEHNR and CDR2 is FQNEAQ (reference sequence). V lost 5 bases, J lost 4 bases, and 20 bases lay in between. Amplification used 60 Vbeta primers and 13 Jbeta primers. Profiled with immunoSEQ multiplex PCR; TCRdb holds only in-frame clones, not every one. The profile shows about 120,000 clones, over 15% of them singletons. Concerning this clone itself: Its target is not known.

This rearrangement joins TRBV7-9 to TRBJ2-5, with D perhaps TRBD1 (8 bases). Sequenced material: PBMCs. The origin of this receptor is a woman in her late teens or twenties in good health and CMV-seronegative. CDR3 residues: CASSPYGEGTGETQYF. CDR3 in DNA: TGTGCCAGCAGCCCCTATGGGGAGGGGACAGGAGAGACCCAGTACTTC.